These T cell receptor beta chains were read from a single sample in a study of blood T cells in healthy people across ages. TCRdb ran MiXCR on the 5' RACE reads and lists one entry per CDR3 protein. Counted here are hundreds of thousands of distinct CDR3 sequences, 58% occurring once; the ten biggest clones make up 30% to 45%. The material sequenced was blood. Receptors originate from a man aged 60 to 75 in good health. CDR3s include the opening cysteine and the closing phenylalanine or tryptophan. Each record gives: V gene, clone size, D gene, CDR3 length, J gene, CDR3 protein, CDR3 DNA. D genes are given only for firm matches. Expanded clones get a size class; other rows say once, few or many, or leave the size out.

TRBV5-1,once,TRBD2,15,TRBJ2-3,CASSGTSGGVDTQYF,TGCGCCAGCAGCGGAACTAGCGGGGGGGTCGATACGCAGTATTTT
TRBV20-1,NA,NA,16,TRBJ2-1,CSARDPRGESYNEQFF,TGCAGTGCTAGAGATCCCAGGGGGGAATCCTACAATGAGCAGTTCTTC
TRBV20-1,NA,TRBD2,12,TRBJ2-1,CSATRTSQEQFF,TGCAGTGCTACCCGGACTAGCCAAGAGCAGTTCTTC
TRBV9,NA,TRBD2,15,TRBJ2-1,CASSVASGPYNEQFF,TGTGCCAGCAGCGTAGCTAGCGGTCCCTACAATGAGCAGTTCTTC
TRBV24-1,NA,NA,11,TRBJ2-1,CATAYGDEQFF,TGTGCCACCGCATACGGGGATGAGCAGTTCTTC
TRBV7-9,NA,NA,16,TRBJ1-1,CASSSSGRGGGTEAFF,TGTGCCAGCAGTAGTAGTGGGCGGGGAGGGGGCACTGAAGCTTTCTTT
TRBV29-1,NA,TRBD1,17,TRBJ2-1,CSVITGGTARSYNEQFF,TGCAGCGTGATTACAGGGGGTACAGCGCGCTCCTACAATGAGCAGTTCTTC
TRBV20-1,NA,TRBD1,18,TRBJ1-4,CSARPGQGQTATNEKLFF,TGCAGTGCCAGACCTGGACAGGGTCAAACCGCAACTAATGAAAAACTGTTTTTT
TRBV28,few,NA,14,TRBJ1-5,CASSFGAGHQPQHF,TGTGCCAGCAGTTTCGGGGCAGGCCATCAGCCCCAGCATTTT
TRBV2,once,NA,12,TRBJ2-7,CASSAEIYEQYF,TGTGCCAGCAGTGCAGAGATCTACGAGCAGTACTTC
TRBV12-3/TRBV12-4,few,NA,15,TRBJ2-4,CASSLAFGHVNIQYF,TGTGCCAGCAGTTTAGCTTTCGGACACGTAAACATTCAGTACTTC
TRBV20-1,NA,TRBD2,20,TRBJ2-3,CSASPRGGLAGGLSTDTQYF,TGCAGTGCTAGTCCCCGGGGTGGGCTAGCGGGGGGGCTAAGCACAGATACGCAGTATTTT
TRBV5-1,NA,TRBD1,14,TRBJ2-7,CASSVGTGGREQYF,TGCGCCAGCAGCGTAGGGACAGGGGGGCGCGAGCAGTACTTC
TRBV7-9,NA,NA,14,TRBJ1-6,CASSFGPRNSPLHF,TGTGCCAGCAGCTTCGGACCGAGGAATTCACCCCTCCACTTT
TRBV12-3/TRBV12-4,NA,NA,14,TRBJ1-2,CASSWRPANYGYTF,TGTGCCAGCAGCTGGAGGCCGGCTAACTATGGCTACACCTTC
TRBV2,NA,NA,13,TRBJ1-4,CASREGRNEKLFF,TGTGCCAGCAGAGAGGGTAGGAATGAAAAACTGTTTTTT
TRBV6-2/TRBV6-3,NA,TRBD2,15,TRBJ2-7,CASSYSGLAGYEQYF,TGTGCCAGCAGTTACTCGGGACTAGCTGGCTACGAGCAGTACTTC
TRBV5-1,NA,NA,14,TRBJ2-5,CASSLTSPPRTQYF,TGCGCCAGCAGCTTGACTAGTCCGCCACGGACCCAGTACTTC
TRBV20-1,NA,TRBD1,12,TRBJ1-2,CSAKQGMFGYTF,TGCAGTGCTAAACAGGGGATGTTCGGCTACACCTTC
TRBV14,NA,NA,13,TRBJ1-6,CASSRLRNSPLHF,TGTGCCAGCAGTCGACTGAGAAATTCACCCCTCCACTTT
TRBV29-1,NA,TRBD1,13,TRBJ2-5,CSVSTGGQETLYF,TGCAGCGTTTCTACAGGGGGACAAGAGACCCTGTACTTC
TRBV9,few,TRBD2,17,TRBJ2-5,CASSVAADTTGGETQYF,TGTGCCAGCAGCGTAGCGGCGGACACCACGGGGGGAGAGACCCAGTACTTC
TRBV5-1,NA,TRBD1,14,TRBJ2-5,CASSSTGVQETQYF,TGCGCCAGCAGCTCGACAGGGGTCCAAGAGACCCAGTACTTC
TRBV24-1,once,NA,12,TRBJ2-5,CATSADGADQYF,TGTGCCACCAGTGCGGACGGGGCGGACCAGTACTTC
TRBV2,NA,NA,14,TRBJ1-1,CATSRGRARAEAFF,TGTGCCACCTCCAGGGGCCGGGCGCGCGCTGAAGCTTTCTTT
TRBV7-9,NA,NA,14,TRBJ1-6,CASSLDPENSPLHF,TGTGCCAGCAGCTTAGACCCTGAAAATTCACCCCTCCACTTT
TRBV5-1,NA,NA,14,TRBJ1-1,CASGTGRSNTEAFF,TGCGCCAGCGGAACGGGACGGTCGAACACTGAAGCTTTCTTT
TRBV7-9,NA,NA,12,TRBJ1-1,CASNLPGDEAFF,TGTGCCAGCAACCTTCCCGGGGATGAAGCTTTCTTT
TRBV5-1,few,NA,14,TRBJ1-5,CASSLGQLGQPQHF,TGCGCCAGCAGCTTGGGACAGCTCGGGCAGCCCCAGCATTTT
TRBV20-1,few,TRBD1,13,TRBJ2-7,CSARDRGGYEQYF,TGCAGTGCTAGGGACAGGGGAGGATACGAGCAGTACTTC
TRBV18,NA,NA,14,TRBJ2-5,CASSPTAGRETQYF,TGTGCCAGCTCACCGACGGCAGGGCGCGAGACCCAGTACTTC
TRBV6-2/TRBV6-3,NA,NA,15,TRBJ1-5,CASSSVGRGNQPQHF,TGTGCCAGCAGTTCCGTAGGACGGGGCAATCAGCCCCAGCATTTT
TRBV27,NA,NA,14,TRBJ1-2,CASSLGGAHYGYTF,TGTGCCAGCAGTCTCGGGGGCGCGCACTATGGCTACACCTTC
TRBV4-1,few,NA,11,TRBJ2-7,CASSGGAEQYF,TGCGCCAGCAGCGGGGGGGCGGAGCAGTACTTC
TRBV2,few,TRBD2,14,TRBJ2-1,CASSEEAGGLEQFF,TGTGCCAGCAGTGAAGAAGCGGGGGGGCTGGAGCAGTTCTTC
TRBV10-3,few,TRBD2,18,TRBJ2-6,CAISESEGRATGANVLTF,TGTGCCATCAGTGAGTCAGAGGGGAGGGCGACTGGGGCCAACGTCCTGACTTTC
TRBV5-1,few,NA,14,TRBJ1-1,CASSSLTENTEAFF,TGCGCCAGCAGCTCGCTGACAGAAAACACTGAAGCTTTCTTT
TRBV3-1,NA,TRBD1,13,TRBJ2-5,CASSKGATYEQYF,TGTGCCAGCAGCAAGGGGGCTACGTATGAGCAGTACTTC
TRBV5-1,few,NA,17,TRBJ2-1,CASSLGDGTHMDYEQFF,TGCGCCAGCAGCTTGGGGGACGGGACCCATATGGACTATGAGCAGTTCTTC
TRBV9,NA,NA,17,TRBJ2-5,CASSVGWGAPRPETQYF,TGTGCCAGCAGCGTAGGATGGGGGGCCCCCCGGCCGGAGACCCAGTACTTC
TRBV5-1,NA,TRBD1,15,TRBJ1-4,CASSLVGQGREKLFF,TGCGCCAGCAGCTTGGTAGGACAGGGAAGAGAAAAACTGTTTTTT
TRBV2,few,NA,16,TRBJ2-5,CASRALLRGEGETQYF,TGTGCCAGCAGGGCCCTTCTGAGAGGGGAAGGAGAGACCCAGTACTTC